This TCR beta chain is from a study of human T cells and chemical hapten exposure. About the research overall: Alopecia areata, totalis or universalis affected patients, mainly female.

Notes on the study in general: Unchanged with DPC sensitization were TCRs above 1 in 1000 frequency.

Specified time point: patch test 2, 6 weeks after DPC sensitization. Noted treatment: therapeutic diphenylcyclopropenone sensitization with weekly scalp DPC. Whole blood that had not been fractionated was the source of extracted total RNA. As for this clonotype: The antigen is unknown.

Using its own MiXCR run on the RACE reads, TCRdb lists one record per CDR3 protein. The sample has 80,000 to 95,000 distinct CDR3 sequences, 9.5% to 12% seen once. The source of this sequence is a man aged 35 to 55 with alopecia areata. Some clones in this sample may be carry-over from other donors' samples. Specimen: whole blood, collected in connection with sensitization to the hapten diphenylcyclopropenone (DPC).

The CDR3 region is CASSLSKVEQFF. The CDR3, as DNA: TGTGCCAGCAGCCTAAGTAAAGTTGAGCAGTTCTTC. V usage is TRBV11-2 and J usage is TRBJ2-1; D remains unclear. This CDR3 is 12 amino acids long. V dropped 5 bases and J dropped 9 bases, with 11 bases sitting between them. From germline, CDR1 is SGHAT and CDR2 FQNNGV.